Shown below are 28 T cell receptor beta chains from a single sample sequenced in a study of PD-1 blockade in classical Hodgkin lymphoma. Every one of the patients relapsed after autologous stem cell transplantation (brentuximab vedotin exposure was variable). Assay: immunoSEQ multiplex PCR; the TCRdb copy retains only in-frame clones and omits some. The sample includes about 100,000 clones, about 88% of them seen just once. This specimen consisted of peripheral blood mononuclear cells (PBMCs), obtained before the second cycle of nivolumab. The source is a human donor with classical Hodgkin lymphoma.

This chain joins TRBV19 and TRBJ2-1; D is uncertain. V lost 7 bases and J lost 0, with 7 bases in between. The CDR3 runs 13 residues. Germline-derived CDR1 and CDR2 are LNHDA and SQIVND (reference sequence). CDR3 sequence (DNA): TGTGCCAGTACTTTAAGCTCCTACAATGAGCAGTTCTTC. This codes for CASTLSSYNEQFF.

V gene TRBV7-6 combines with J gene TRBJ2-2; tentative D call: TRBD1 (6 bases). The CDR3 runs 16 residues. The germline gives CDR1 SGHVS, CDR2 FNYEAQ. V dropped 5 bases and J dropped 0 bases, with 13 bases sitting between them. This chain's CDR3 is CASSLTGQTNTGELFF. The CDR3 coding sequence is TGTGCCAGCAGCCTAACCGGACAGACGAACACCGGGGAGCTGTTTTTT.

This chain uses TRBV28 with TRBJ2-3, with D hard to call. Trimming took 5 bases from V and 4 from J, leaving 7 bases between them. This CDR3 comprises 12 residues. Germline V gene sequence: CDR1 MDHEN, CDR2 SYDVKM. The CDR3 bases are TGTGCCAGCAGTGGTACTCCAGATACGCAGTATTTT. Protein: CASSGTPDTQYF.

The CDR3 sequence is CASSPLNDEQFF. The CDR3 DNA sequence: TGTGCCAGCAGCCCTCTAAACGATGAGCAGTTCTTC. V and J are TRBV7-2 and TRBJ2-1; D ambiguous. The CDR3 runs 12 residues. Germline CDR1 SGHTA, CDR2 FQGNSA. V gave up 5 bases and J gave up 8 bases, with 10 bases separating them.

The table lists this clone with a count of one. The chain has TRBV6-6 and TRBJ1-3; 8 positions match TRBD1. Germline V lookup: CDR1 MNHNY, CDR2 SVGAGI (reference sequence). Germline trimming cut 6 bases from V and 7 bases from J; bases unmatched to any gene: 8. The CDR3 is made up of 14 amino acids. The CDR3 loop reads CASSQGAGRNTIYF. The DNA of the CDR3 is TGTGCCAGCAGCCAGGGGGCAGGGAGGAACACCATATATTTT.

This clone was seen once. The CDR3 region is CASSLMGGGNYGYTF. DNA for the CDR3: TGTGCCAGCAGTTTAATGGGAGGAGGGAACTATGGCTACACCTTC. The chain carries TRBV27 and TRBJ1-2; no clear D. The CDR3 has 15 amino acids. V lost 2 bases and J lost 2, with 12 bases in between. CDR1 is MNHEY, CDR2 SMNVEV, per germline (reference sequence).

The chain couples TRBV7-7 to TRBJ2-5; D unresolved. CDR3 size: 14 residues. Germline CDR1 reads SSHAT; CDR2 reads FNYEAQ (reference sequence). V gave up 2 bases and J gave up 5 bases, with 12 bases separating them. The CDR3 spells CASSLSGRWETQYF. The DNA for the CDR3 is TGTGCCAGCAGCTTATCAGGCAGGTGGGAGACCCAGTACTTC.

The chain's CDR3 is CASSRSQVYNEQFF. CDR3 in DNA: TGTGCCAGCTCACGGTCACAGGTCTACAATGAGCAGTTCTTC. J is TRBJ2-1 and V is TRBV18; TRBD1 might be the D (5 bases). CDR1 and CDR2 from the germline V gene are KGHSH and LQKENI. V lost 4 bases and J lost 3, with 10 bases in between. The CDR3 is made up of 14 amino acids.

The rearrangement uses TRBV6-1 and TRBJ2-5; D tentatively reads TRBD1 or TRBD2 (6 bases each). This CDR3 has 14 residues. CDR1 MNHNS and CDR2 SASEGT come from the germline V gene. Trimming removed 8 bases from V and 4 bases from J, with 17 bases in between. CDR3 loop: CASAGAGTGETQYF. As DNA, the CDR3 is TGTGCCAGCGCAGGGGCGGGAACGGGAGAGACCCAGTACTTC.

The V gene is TRBV10-1, the J gene TRBJ2-7; D is unresolved. Trimming took 2 bases from V and 5 from J, leaving 13 bases between them. The CDR3 is made up of 14 amino acids. Per the germline V gene, CDR1 is WNHNN and CDR2 is SYGVQD (reference sequence). CDR3 region: CASSEDPTDHEQYF. For the CDR3, the DNA is TGCGCCAGCAGTGAGGATCCCACCGACCACGAGCAGTACTTC.

This chain connects TRBV19 to TRBJ2-7; TRBD1 agrees at 7 bases. The CDR3 runs to 14 residues. Germline assignment: CDR1 LNHDA and CDR2 SQIVND (reference sequence). V shed 2 bases and J 5 bases; nucleotides not matched to a gene: 6. CDR3 loop: CASSISLGGDEQYF. The DNA of the CDR3 is TGTGCCAGTAGTATATCCCTAGGGGGCGACGAGCAGTACTTC.

This chain links TRBV5-1 with TRBJ1-5; D possibly corresponds to TRBD1 (5 bases). CDR3 length: 16 amino acids. V was pared by 4 bases and J by 3 bases, with 17 bases between. Germline CDR1 is SGHRS and CDR2 is YFSETQ. CDR3 in amino acids: CASSPGDGGYNQPQHF. The CDR3 nucleotides are TGCGCCAGCAGCCCGGGTGACGGGGGATACAATCAGCCCCAGCATTTT. Filled out from reference TRBV5-1 and TRBJ1-5, the complete variable domain reads KAGVTQTPRYLIKTRGQQVTLSCSPISGHRSVSWYQQTPGQGLQFLFEYFSETQRNKGNFPGRFSGRQFSNSRSEMNVSTLELGDSALYLCASSPGDGGYNQPQHFGDGTRLSIL.

The V call is TRBV19, the J call TRBJ1-1; D is perhaps TRBD1 (6 bases). The CDR3 is made up of 15 amino acids. Per the germline V gene, CDR1 is LNHDA and CDR2 is SQIVND (reference sequence). The V end lost 3 bases, the J end lost 0 bases, and 11 bases lay between the germline ends. CDR3 coding DNA: TGTGCCAGTAGTATGACGGACAGATTGAACACTGAAGCTTTCTTT. Translation gives CASSMTDRLNTEAFF. Full variable domain (remainder filled in from reference TRBV19 and TRBJ1-1): DGGITQSPKYLFRKEGQNVTLSCEQNLNHDAMYWYRQDPGQGLRLIYYSQIVNDFQKGDIAEGYSVSREKKESFPLTVTSAQKNPTAFYLCASSMTDRLNTEAFFGQGTRLTVV.

This chain joins TRBV11-2 and TRBJ2-7; D is unclear. V lost 3 bases and J 0 bases, leaving 12 bases between the germline ends. Germline V gives CDR1 SGHAT, CDR2 FQNNGV. CDR3 size: 15 residues. The CDR3 here is CASSFVGRSSYEQYF. The CDR3 DNA reads as TGTGCCAGCAGCTTCGTGGGCAGGTCCTCCTACGAGCAGTACTTC.

V is TRBV2 and J is TRBJ2-5; TRBD2 matches 7 bases. The CDR3 contains 15 residues. Trimming removed 5 bases from V and 1 base from J; junction bases left unmatched: 7. Looked up from germline, CDR1 is SNHLY and CDR2 is FYNNEI. The CDR3 is CASSNPRGGQETQYF. CDR3 in DNA: TGTGCCAGCAGTAATCCGCGCGGGGGCCAAGAGACCCAGTACTTC.

The rearrangement links TRBV30 to TRBJ2-6, with D hard to call. Trimming removed 2 bases from V and 2 bases from J, with 7 bases in between. The CDR3 totals 14 residues. Germline V gives CDR1 GTSNPN, CDR2 SVGIG (reference sequence). The CDR3 DNA follows: TGTGCCTGGAGTATAGTAACTGGGGCCAACGTCCTGACTTTC. It encodes CAWSIVTGANVLTF.

V and J are TRBV19 and TRBJ1-4, with D tentatively TRBD1 (5 bases). The CDR3 is 15 residues long. Germline CDR1 LNHDA, CDR2 SQIVND (reference sequence). Trimming removed 0 bases from V and 5 bases from J, with 10 bases in between. The CDR3 protein is CASSIERQSNEKLFF. The CDR3 region has the DNA TGTGCCAGTAGTATAGAAAGACAGTCGAATGAAAAACTGTTTTTT. The variable domain in full, with the rest retrieved from reference TRBV19 and TRBJ1-4, is DGGITQSPKYLFRKEGQNVTLSCEQNLNHDAMYWYRQDPGQGLRLIYYSQIVNDFQKGDIAEGYSVSREKKESFPLTVTSAQKNPTAFYLCASSIERQSNEKLFFGSGTQLSVL.

The chain couples TRBV19 to TRBJ2-7; D is ambiguous. From germline, CDR1 is LNHDA and CDR2 SQIVND (reference sequence). V was clipped by 4 bases and J by 3 bases, with 4 bases between them. This CDR3 has 11 residues. CDR3 bases: TGTGCCAGTAGTAAAGTCTACGAGCAGTACTTC. This sequence encodes CASSKVYEQYF.

The chain is built from TRBV5-4 and TRBJ1-2; tentatively, D is TRBD1 (5 bases). V was pared by 0 bases and J by 13 bases, with 16 bases between. Germline V gene data show CDR1 as SGHNT and CDR2 as YYREEE (reference sequence). The CDR3 contains 13 residues. The CDR3 nucleotides read TGTGCCAGCAGCTTGGCTTCAGGGTATTTGTTCACCTTC. Residues: CASSLASGYLFTF.

The chain combines TRBV5-8 with TRBJ2-7, with D hard to call. V lost 2 bases to trimming and J lost 2 bases, with 5 bases between them. Germline CDR1 is SGHTS and CDR2 is YDEGEE. The CDR3 extends over 12 amino acids. The CDR3 is CASSLRPYEQYF. The CDR3 DNA follows: TGTGCCAGCAGCTTACGCCCCTACGAGCAGTACTTC.

The V call is TRBV5-8, the J call TRBJ2-5; 8 bases map to TRBD1. The V gene end was trimmed by 4 bases and the J gene end by 0 bases; junction bases not matched to a gene: 5. The CDR3 has 15 residues. The germline V gene has CDR1 SGHTS and CDR2 YDEGEE. This CDR3 is CASSETGEDQETQYF. CDR3 nucleotides: TGTGCCAGCAGCGAGACAGGGGAAGACCAAGAGACCCAGTACTTC. The full variable domain, its missing parts supplied by reference TRBV5-8 and TRBJ2-5, is EAGVTQSPTHLIKTRGQQATLRCSPISGHTSVYWYQQALGLGLQFLLWYDEGEERNRGNFPPRFSGRQFPNYSSELNVNALELEDSALYLCASSETGEDQETQYFGPGTRLLVL.

The gene calls are TRBV9 and TRBJ2-3; D possibly corresponds to TRBD2 (5 bases). Germline V CDR1 and CDR2: SGDLS, YYNGEE. V gave up 2 bases and J gave up 6 bases, with 16 bases separating them. The CDR3 contains 15 residues. CDR3 sequence reads: CASSVFSVPPDTQYF. The CDR3 DNA reads TGTGCCAGCAGCGTGTTTAGCGTCCCCCCGGATACGCAGTATTTT.

This sequence joins TRBV6-6 and TRBJ1-2; D might be TRBD1 (5 bases). CDR3 length: 14 residues. Trimming took 7 bases from V and 5 from J, leaving 17 bases between them. Germline CDR1 reads MNHNY; CDR2 reads SVGAGI (reference sequence). The CDR3 sequence: CASKPQEYGYGYTF. CDR3 DNA: TGTGCCAGCAAACCACAGGAGTATGGGTATGGCTACACCTTC.

The genes are TRBV6-1 and TRBJ2-5; TRBD2 aligns across 11 bases. Germline V CDR1 and CDR2: MNHNS, SASEGT. V lost 3 bases, J lost 5 bases, and 5 bases stayed unmatched. The CDR3 loop spans 15 amino acids. The CDR3: CASSELAGGQETQYF. The CDR3 DNA reads as TGTGCCAGCAGTGAGTTAGCGGGAGGGCAGGAGACCCAGTACTTC.

This chain joins TRBV27 and TRBJ2-1; TRBD1 aligns across 7 bases. The junction had 1 base not matched to a gene; V was cut back by 4 bases and J by 4 bases. Germline V lookup: CDR1 MNHEY, CDR2 SMNVEV (reference sequence). The CDR3 extends over 13 amino acids. The CDR3 loop reads CASSWGQYNEQFF. CDR3 nucleotide sequence: TGTGCCAGCAGTTGGGGACAGTACAATGAGCAGTTCTTC.

V gene TRBV10-2 combines with J gene TRBJ1-1; TRBD1 might be the D (6 bases). Germline CDR1 and CDR2: WSHSY and SAAADI. Trimming removed 0 bases from V and 1 base from J, with 12 bases in between. The CDR3 spans 16 residues. The CDR3 nucleotides are TGCGCCAGCAGTGAGTCTCGGACAGCGGGGAACACTGAAGCTTTCTTT. It encodes CASSESRTAGNTEAFF.

The J gene is TRBJ2-2, the V gene TRBV5-4; 8 bases align to TRBD2. This CDR3 has 16 amino acids. Germline CDR1 SGHNT, CDR2 YYREEE (reference sequence). Trimming at V came to 4 bases and at J to 3 bases, leaving 8 bases not matched to a gene. This CDR3 is CASSPGGGRDTGELFF. CDR3 in DNA: TGTGCCAGCAGCCCGGGAGGGGGTAGGGACACCGGGGAGCTGTTTTTT.

This sequence joins TRBV14 and TRBJ2-3, with 8 bases that match TRBD2. V lost 0 bases, J lost 1 base, and 3 bases stayed unmatched. The germline gives CDR1 SGHDN, CDR2 FVKESK. The CDR3 totals 16 residues. The CDR3 bases are TGTGCCAGCAGCCAAGAGCCGGGACTAGGCACAGATACGCAGTATTTT. It specifies CASSQEPGLGTDTQYF.